The next 6 T cell receptor beta chains were all read from a single sample in a study of blood T cell repertoires in COVID-19. The data were produced by immunoSEQ multiplex PCR, yet TCRdb's version contains in-frame clones alone and is incomplete. This sample has under 400,000 clones, with 80% to 90% found just once. The sample taken for sequencing was PBMCs or T cells enriched from blood (not recorded which). The receptors originated from a man in his forties in a cohort exposed to, infected with or recovered from COVID-19 (not recorded which).

The chain couples TRBV3-1 (or the pseudogene TRBV3-2) to TRBJ2-5, with TRBD2 matching 11 bases. Germline values: CDR1 LGHDT, CDR2 YNNKEL (reference sequence). Losses at the gene ends were 7 bases for V and 5 bases for J; bases not matched to a gene: 18. The CDR3 contains 18 residues. The CDR3 DNA follows: TGTGCCAGCACGCCCCAGGGAGTAGCGGGAGGGCCCCTGGAGACCCAGTACTTC. This encodes CASTPQGVAGGPLETQYF.

The chain has TRBV4-1 and TRBJ2-3, with TRBD2 identical over 8 bases. The CDR3 has 15 residues. Germline-derived CDR1 and CDR2 are MGHRA and YSYEKL. Trimming removed 0 bases from V and 5 bases from J; junction bases left unmatched: 4. The CDR3 sequence: CASSQEGTSRDTQYF. The CDR3 DNA is TGCGCCAGCAGCCAAGAAGGGACTAGTCGAGATACGCAGTATTTT.

The V call is TRBV7-2, the J call TRBJ1-6; no definite D call. Trimming removed 3 bases at V and 6 bases at J, with 9 bases between. The CDR3 is made up of 14 amino acids. Per germline, CDR1 SGHTA and CDR2 FQGNSA. The CDR3 loop is CASSLASLNSPLHF. Written as DNA, the CDR3 is TGTGCCAGCAGCTTGGCCTCCCTTAATTCACCCCTCCACTTT. The entire variable domain, with the rest obtained from reference TRBV7-2 and TRBJ1-6, is as follows: GAGVSQSPSNKVTEKGKDVELRCDPISGHTALYWYRQSLGQGLEFLIYFQGNSAPDKSGLPSDRFSAERTGGSVSTLTIQRTQQEDSAVYLCASSLASLNSPLHFGNGTRLTVT.

Only a few counts were recorded for this clone. Written as DNA, the CDR3 is TGCGCCAGCAGCCCCACCTCGGGGGAAGCTTTCTTT. Its translation is CASSPTSGEAFF. The V and J genes are TRBV5-1 and TRBJ1-1; D is ambiguous. V was cut by 4 bases and J by 8 bases, with 12 bases left in between. Germline values: CDR1 SGHRS, CDR2 YFSETQ. The CDR3 contains 12 residues.

V and J are TRBV6-5 and TRBJ2-1; maybe TRBD2 (5 bases). Per the germline V gene, CDR1 is MNHEY and CDR2 is SVGAGI. The CDR3 runs to 12 residues. The ends were cut back, 8 bases at V and 0 bases at J, with 5 bases in the middle. The CDR3, as DNA: TGTGCCAGCCGGGACTCCTACAATGAGCAGTTCTTC. Encoded protein: CASRDSYNEQFF.

J is TRBJ2-6 and V is TRBV28; D gene unclear. CDR1 and CDR2 (germline): MDHEN, SYDVKM. V was clipped by 5 bases and J by 2 bases, with 10 bases between them. This CDR3 contains 15 residues. The CDR3 region has the DNA TGTGCCAGCAGTCCCCATGTCCCTGGGGCCAACGTCCTGACTTTC. The encoded protein is CASSPHVPGANVLTF.